This T cell receptor beta chain was obtained from a study of CD8+CD57+ T cells in acquired aplastic anemia. Study information: Sorted CD4+ and CD8+ cells gave a mean 3.2 ug DNA, range roughly 0.2 to 27.4 ug. An average of about 10.8 million reads for CD4+ cells was obtained from healthy donors. General study results and limits: The number of CD8+ CDR3 sequences shared by patients and controls was twenty-nine. In CD8+ cells, Simpson's diversity showed no significant difference between patients and controls.

Genomic DNA was employed as the template in profiling TCR beta VDJ and CDR3. TCRdb passed the reads through MiXCR, listing each CDR3 protein once. The sample consists of roughly 420,000 distinct CDR3 sequences, approximately 70% of them appearing once. There are 13 residues in the CDR3. Germline assignment: CDR1 MNHEY and CDR2 SVGAGI. V shed 8 bases and J shed 1 base, with 11 bases lying between them. On this clonotype itself: No antigen is known for it.

The sequencing sample was made of sorted CD4+, CD8+, or CD8+CD57+ T cells (not recorded which) from PBMCs. The sequence derives from a human donor in good health, serving as a control. The genes are TRBV6-5 and TRBJ2-5, with a tentative D call TRBD1 (5 bases). The CDR3 is CASYPDSQETQYF. The DNA of the CDR3 is TGTGCCAGCTATCCCGACAGCCAAGAGACCCAGTACTTC.